This T cell receptor (beta chain) is from a study of blood T cell repertoires in COVID-19. On the study more broadly: Donors in the United States, Italy and Spain gave samples during acute or convalescent COVID-19. The analysed material was cDNA or gDNA that came from T cells, B-cell-depleted T cells, or PBMCs.

V was shortened by 2 bases and J by 4 bases, with 6 bases between the two germline ends. The CDR3 consists of 13 residues. The V gene's germline CDR1 is SNHLY and CDR2 FYNNEI. This clone was counted only a few times. Authors' processing steps: Using reference gene primer amplification, nucleated cell counts were estimated. Data came from immunoSEQ multiplex PCR; TCRdb stores just in-frame clones and leaves some out. V, J and clone size are those of that table, while D and trimming were read from the DNA. The sample contains fewer than 75,000 clones, about 82% of which appear only once. The origin of this receptor is a human donor in a cohort sampled during active COVID-19. Material: peripheral blood. This chain uses TRBV2 with TRBJ1-5; no definite D call. The CDR3 DNA reads as TGTGCCAGCAGTGAATGGCAGAATCAGCCCCAGCATTTT. It is translated as CASSEWQNQPQHF.